This T cell receptor (beta chain) was sequenced in a study of CD4 T cells in relation to SARS-CoV-2 and coronaviruses. In the study overall: ViraFEST: roughly 10-day antigen culture of PBMCs, then TCR beta CDR3 sequencing. Study-wide points: SARS-CoV-2-driven expansion was significantly weaker in crossreactive than monoreactive clones.

Points on this clone: The antigen is unknown.

From germline, CDR1 is LGHDT and CDR2 YNNKEL (reference sequence). The ends were cut back, 1 base at V and 5 bases at J, with 19 bases in the middle. CDR3 length: 17 residues. Before the COVID-19 pandemic, during about 2010-2018, CD4+ T cells were taken from unexposed donors. Isolation of CD4+ T cells took place after less than twelve days in culture. Unexposed-donor CD4+ T cells were probed with SARS-CoV-2 S/N and four cold-coronavirus spikes, cells permitting. This table comes from immunoSEQ multiplex PCR, and its TCRdb copy is limited to in-frame clones, with some not included. The repertoire holds about 26,000 clones, with 75% to 80% as singletons.

Input material: CD4+ T cells from PBMCs, cultured in vitro. The TCR sequence derives from a human donor in good health. This chain joins TRBV3-1 (or the pseudogene TRBV3-2) and TRBJ2-3, with a tentative D call TRBD2 (7 bases). The CDR3 DNA sequence: TGTGCCAGCAGCCAAGTCGCAGGGCGGGGGCGGGTAGATACGCAGTATTTT. Translation: CASSQVAGRGRVDTQYF.